The 27 T cell receptor beta chains presented below share a single source sample, sequenced in a study of post-analysis software for immune sequencing data. Study-level points and caveats: Elevated frequency relative to controls characterized roughly five TRBV segments in patients, TRBV5-6, TRBV5-1 and TRBV20-1 among them.

The authors incorporated unique molecular identifiers into the TCR beta cDNA libraries. TCRdb analysed the PCR reads with MiXCR anew, one entry per CDR3 protein. The sample shows 450,000 to 700,000 distinct CDR3 sequences, 40% to 50% of them seen only once. Antigens for these TCRs are unknown. Sequenced input: blood. The receptor source for this set is a girl under 18 with multiple sclerosis.

This clonotype was observed a few times. The chain carries TRBV4-1 and TRBJ2-6, with D unclear. The CDR3 consists of 14 residues. V dropped 2 bases and J dropped 4 bases, with 6 bases sitting between them. CDR1 is MGHRA and CDR2 is YSYEKL in the germline V gene. CDR3 amino acids: CASSQLSGANVLTF. The CDR3 DNA follows: TGCGCCAGCAGCCAATTATCCGGGGCCAACGTCCTGACTTTC.

The J gene is TRBJ1-5, the V gene TRBV18; D is possibly TRBD1 (5 bases). Germline values: CDR1 KGHSH, CDR2 LQKENI. V was trimmed by 0 bases and J by 10 bases, leaving 10 bases between them. This CDR3 has 13 residues. In DNA form, the CDR3 reads TGTGCCAGCTCACCACCGAACAGGCTACCCCAGCATTTT. As protein: CASSPPNRLPQHF.

The V call is TRBV20-1, the J call TRBJ1-2, with TRBD1 matching 9 bases. With 6 bases clipped from V and 6 bases from J, the junction kept 5 bases outside the gene matches. Germline V gene lookup returns CDR1 DFQATT and CDR2 SNEGSKA (reference sequence). This CDR3 contains 12 residues. The CDR3 nucleotides are TGCAGTGCGGAACAGGGGGCCGATGGCTACACCTTC. Protein sequence: CSAEQGADGYTF.

The rearrangement joins TRBV12-3 or TRBV12-4 to TRBJ1-2; D remains unclear. V lost 0 bases and J lost 3, with 11 bases in between. The CDR3 runs to 15 residues. The CDR3, as DNA: TGTGCCAGCAGTTTAGCGCTGGCAGGTGACTATGGCTACACCTTC. Its protein product is CASSLALAGDYGYTF.

With regard to this clonotype: Sequence at one end of the junction differs from germline and may be a read error. The genes are TRBV12-3 or TRBV12-4 and TRBJ2-5; 14 bases are a match to TRBD2. CDR3 size: 16 residues. The CDR3 reads CASSRSGLAGGEAQYF. DNA for the CDR3: TGTGCCAGCAGCCGGTCTGGACTAGCGGGAGGAGAGGCCCAGTACTTC.

This clonotype was found a few times. CDR3 nucleotide sequence: TGTGCCAGCAGCCCACTCGACAGGGCCTATAACTATGGCTACACCTTC. Its translation: CASSPLDRAYNYGYTF. The J gene is TRBJ1-2, the V gene TRBV7-9, with 7 bases aligning to TRBD1. CDR1 and CDR2 from the germline V gene are SEHNR and FQNEAQ (reference sequence). The CDR3 loop spans 16 amino acids. Trimming cost V 5 bases and J 1 base; bases outside gene matches: 10.

This rearrangement joins TRBV5-1 to TRBJ2-7; 7 nucleotides match TRBD1. CDR1 is SGHRS, CDR2 YFSETQ, per germline. The CDR3 is 15 amino acids. V was pared by 0 bases and J by 7 bases, with 10 bases of the junction left unmatched. The CDR3 DNA reads as TGCGCCAGCAGCTTGGATAGCCACGGCAGGGGGGAGCAGTACTTC. Protein: CASSLDSHGRGEQYF.

The chain employs TRBV13 and TRBJ2-5, with TRBD1 matching over 7 bases. The assigned J gene may be wrong: the sequence end matches TRBJ2-7 better. CDR3 length equals 14 residues. Germline V lookup: CDR1 PRHDT, CDR2 FYEKMQ (reference sequence). CDR3 bases: TGTGCCAGCAGCTTAGAACAGGGGTACAACGAGCAGTACTTC. It translates to CASSLEQGYNEQYF.

This clonotype was seen a handful of times. This chain uses TRBV12-3 or TRBV12-4 with TRBJ2-3; possibly TRBD2 for D (5 bases). The CDR3 spans 13 residues. V was shortened by 6 bases and J by 6 bases, with 13 bases between the two germline ends. The DNA of the CDR3 is TGTGCCAGCAGATCCCTAGCAGCGGATACGCAGTATTTT. This translates into CASRSLAADTQYF.

This clonotype was recorded many times. This chain links TRBV10-3 with TRBJ1-2, with 9 bases matching TRBD1. Losses at the gene ends were 6 bases for V and 6 bases for J; bases not matched to a gene: 5. CDR1 and CDR2 (germline): ENHRY, SYGVKD. CDR3 length: 13 amino acids. CDR3 loop: CAIRGTGSDGYTF. The CDR3 DNA follows: TGTGCCATCAGGGGGACAGGGAGCGATGGCTACACCTTC.

In this sample, this clonotype turned up many times. The chain is built from TRBV6-1 and TRBJ2-7; TRBD1 matches 7 bases. This CDR3 is built from 10 residues. V was pared by 9 bases and J by 6 bases, with 2 bases of the junction left unmatched. Germline CDR1 reads MNHNS; CDR2 reads SASEGT. The CDR3 loop reads CARTGTEQYF. The CDR3 DNA reads as TGTGCCAGGACAGGGACCGAGCAGTACTTC.

This clonotype showed up many times. The chain is built from TRBV6-1 and TRBJ2-3; TRBD2 agrees at 12 bases. The CDR3 spans 15 residues. Germline CDR1 MNHNS, CDR2 SASEGT. V shed 7 bases, J shed 1 base, and the junction held 3 bases outside the gene matches. CDR3: CASTRLAGGTDTQYF. The CDR3 bases are TGTGCCAGCACCAGACTAGCGGGGGGCACAGATACGCAGTATTTT.

The V and J genes are TRBV25-1 and TRBJ2-3, with 9 bases fitting TRBD2. There are 19 residues in the CDR3. Germline lookup yields CDR1 MGHDK and CDR2 SYGVNS. The V and J ends lost 6 bases and 5 bases, in that order; junction bases with no gene match: 21. The CDR3 DNA reads TGTGCCAGCAGCACCACCCGGATAACTAGCGGGCTAGGGGGAGATACGCAGTATTTT. Amino acid sequence: CASSTTRITSGLGGDTQYF.

The genes are TRBV20-1 and TRBJ2-7, with D possibly matching TRBD2 (5 bases). Per the germline V gene, CDR1 is DFQATT and CDR2 is SNEGSKA (reference sequence). The CDR3 length is 12 residues. Trimming left V 5 bases short and J 3 bases short, with 11 bases between. This chain's CDR3 is CSASQADYEQYF. Here the CDR3 DNA reads TGCAGTGCTTCCCAAGCGGACTACGAGCAGTACTTC.

The chain joins TRBV10-2 to TRBJ2-5; a possible D gene is TRBD1 (5 bases). Germline CDR1 WSHSY, CDR2 SAAADI. V lost 4 bases and J 5 bases, leaving 11 bases between the germline ends. The CDR3 length is 13 residues. CDR3 region: CASSGRVRETQYF. The CDR3, as DNA: TGCGCCAGCAGTGGCAGGGTCCGGGAGACCCAGTACTTC.

The chain is built from TRBV29-1 and TRBJ2-1; D remains ambiguous. This CDR3 has 14 residues. Germline V gene sequence: CDR1 SQVTM, CDR2 ANQGSEA. V lost 6 bases and J lost 3, with 15 bases in between. The CDR3 spells CSVCRPSLYNEQFF. The CDR3 DNA is TGCAGCGTCTGCAGGCCTAGTCTCTACAATGAGCAGTTCTTC.

Only a few counts were recorded for this clonotype. The chain carries TRBV10-1 and TRBJ2-5; TRBD1 agrees at 9 bases. With 4 bases clipped from V and 5 bases from J, the junction kept 8 bases outside the gene matches. Germline CDR1 WNHNN, CDR2 SYGVQD (reference sequence). The CDR3 is made up of 15 amino acids. CDR3 region: CASSAGQGRQETQYF. CDR3 DNA: TGCGCCAGCAGTGCCGGACAGGGGCGACAGGAGACCCAGTACTTC.

In this sample, this clonotype turned up a few times. The CDR3 sequence is CASSVDRVETQYF. The CDR3 DNA sequence: TGCGCCAGCAGCGTCGACAGGGTCGAGACCCAGTACTTC. This sequence joins TRBV5-1 and TRBJ2-5; the match to TRBD1 covers 7 bases. Germline-derived CDR1 and CDR2 are SGHRS and YFSETQ. The CDR3 covers 13 residues. With 4 bases clipped from V and 5 bases from J, the junction kept 5 bases outside the gene matches.

The chain carries TRBV21-1 and TRBJ2-5; TRBD1 is the table's D call, not checked against the DNA. TRBV21-1 is a pseudogene segment. The CDR3 runs 13 residues. CDR3 amino acids: CASSKGGGKTQYF. The CDR3 DNA follows: TGTGCCAGCAGCAAAGGCGGGGGTAAAACCCAGTACTTC.

In this sample, this clonotype turned up a few times. The J gene is TRBJ2-1, the V gene TRBV6-6; D is unresolved. The germline CDR1 and CDR2 sequences are MNHNY and SVGAGI (reference sequence). The CDR3 runs 16 residues. The V end lost 7 bases, the J end lost 2 bases, and 18 bases lay between the germline ends. The DNA for the CDR3 is TGTGCCAGCATCTCGCCGGAGCGCAGTCCCTACAATGAGCAGTTCTTC. As protein: CASISPERSPYNEQFF.

This clonotype was seen a handful of times. The V gene is TRBV9, the J gene TRBJ2-3; D is tentatively TRBD1 or TRBD2 (5 bases each). The germline V and J ends were trimmed by 3 bases and 3 bases, with 14 bases remaining between them. The V gene's germline CDR1 is SGDLS and CDR2 YYNGEE. This CDR3 has 15 amino acids. The CDR3 loop reads CASSAGTWVTDTQYF. CDR3 sequence (DNA): TGTGCCAGCAGCGCCGGGACGTGGGTAACAGATACGCAGTATTTT.

This clonotype was picked up a small number of times. The CDR3 protein is CASSSDRGRTGELFF. The CDR3 DNA is TGTGCCAGCAGTTCCGACAGGGGGCGGACCGGGGAGCTGTTTTTT. The chain is built from TRBV12-3 or TRBV12-4 and TRBJ2-2, with TRBD1 matching over 10 bases. The CDR3 loop spans 15 amino acids. V lost 4 bases to trimming and J lost 5 bases; unmatched junction nucleotides: 4.

The chain has TRBV5-1 and TRBJ2-7, with D unclear. CDR1 is SGHRS, CDR2 YFSETQ, per germline. Trimming shortened V by 3 bases and J by 3 bases, and 7 bases separated the two germline ends. The length of the CDR3 is 12 residues. CDR3 sequence reads: CASSYPGYEQYF. The DNA of the CDR3 is TGCGCCAGCAGCTACCCGGGCTACGAGCAGTACTTC.

The chain joins TRBV5-1 to TRBJ2-5; D might be TRBD2 (6 bases). The ends were cut back, 4 bases at V and 1 base at J, with 14 bases in the middle. This CDR3 is built from 15 residues. CDR1 SGHRS and CDR2 YFSETQ come from the germline V gene. The CDR3: CASSPETGAQETQYF. The CDR3 DNA follows: TGCGCCAGCAGCCCGGAGACGGGAGCCCAAGAGACCCAGTACTTC. The full variable domain, rest sourced from reference TRBV5-1 and TRBJ2-5, is KAGVTQTPRYLIKTRGQQVTLSCSPISGHRSVSWYQQTPGQGLQFLFEYFSETQRNKGNFPGRFSGRQFSNSRSEMNVSTLELGDSALYLCASSPETGAQETQYFGPGTRLLVL.

V and J are TRBV12-3 or TRBV12-4 and TRBJ2-5; 12 positions match TRBD2. Trimming at V came to 6 bases and at J to 0 bases, leaving 11 bases not matched to a gene. The CDR3 is made up of 18 amino acids. The DNA for the CDR3 is TGTGCCAGCAGACGCGGACTAGCGGGGCACGGTTACCAAGAGACCCAGTACTTC. Protein sequence: CASRRGLAGHGYQETQYF.

The chain joins TRBV29-1 to TRBJ1-1, with 7 bases fitting TRBD1. The CDR3 extends over 14 amino acids. From germline, CDR1 is SQVTM and CDR2 ANQGSEA. Trimming cost V 6 bases and J 6 bases; bases outside gene matches: 13. CDR3 region: CSVTPLTGESEAFF. CDR3 nucleotides: TGCAGCGTCACTCCCCTCACAGGGGAGTCTGAAGCTTTCTTT.

The V and J genes are TRBV29-1 and TRBJ2-1; 9 nucleotides align to TRBD1. Losses at the gene ends were 7 bases for V and 1 base for J; bases not matched to a gene: 8. From germline, CDR1 is SQVTM and CDR2 ANQGSEA. The length of the CDR3 is 15 residues. The CDR3: CSAQGGQGSYNEQFF. CDR3 bases: TGCAGCGCTCAAGGGGGACAGGGTTCCTACAATGAGCAGTTCTTC.